The entry below gives a single T cell receptor (beta chain) sequence along with its context. The data are from a study of metastatic and nonmetastatic thyroid tumors. This CDR3 has 15 residues. With V trimmed by 5 bases and J by 8 bases, 9 bases remained unmatched. The V gene's germline CDR1 is SGHRS and CDR2 YFSETQ. All patients were untreated before thyroid surgery. TCRdb reassembled clones from the PCR reads with MiXCR. The sample has 60,000 to 75,000 clones, approximately 4.1% seen once. The receptor was isolated from a female donor with papillary thyroid cancer or a benign thyroid nodule (not recorded which). Some clones in this sample may be carry-over from other donors' samples. This chain links TRBV5-1 with TRBJ2-2; TRBD2 matches 10 bases. The sequencing sample was made of blood. CDR3 in DNA: TGCGCCAGCAGTCCCTCTAGCGGGAGAAGGGGGGAGCTGTTTTTT. It yields the protein CASSPSSGRRGELFF.